A selection of T cell receptor beta chains follows, all from one sample in a study of tumor-infiltrating lymphocytes in primary liver carcinoma. TCRdb reprocessed the multiplex PCR reads with MiXCR, giving one entry per CDR3 protein. The table includes tens of thousands of distinct CDR3 sequences, over 60% detected once. What was sequenced was liver tumor tissue from sampling region 1. The receptors come from a man in his forties with primary liver carcinoma and hepatitis B virus infection. CDR3s include the opening cysteine and the closing phenylalanine or tryptophan. D genes are given only for firm matches. Size is stated for part of the rows, as once, few or many counts, or as a class when the clone is expanded.

d_gene: TRBD2; v_gene: TRBV7-2; abundance: few; j_gene: TRBJ2-1; CDR3aa: CASSLDPSGREQFF; CDR3nt: TGTGCCAGCAGCCTAGATCCTAGCGGGAGGGAGCAGTTCTTC
d_gene: TRBD1; v_gene: TRBV11-2; abundance: NA; j_gene: TRBJ2-1; CDR3aa: CASSFDDRDFYEQFF; CDR3nt: TGTGCCAGCAGCTTCGATGACAGGGATTTCTATGAACAGTTCTTC
d_gene: TRBD2; v_gene: TRBV20-1; abundance: many; j_gene: TRBJ2-7; CDR3aa: CSVPGLEVEQYF; CDR3nt: TGCAGTGTTCCGGGACTAGAGGTCGAGCAGTACTTC
d_gene: NA; v_gene: TRBV18; abundance: many; j_gene: TRBJ1-3; CDR3aa: CASSPGDGSLGF; CDR3nt: TGTGCCAGCTCACCGGGGGACGGTTCCCTCGGCTTT
d_gene: NA; v_gene: TRBV19; abundance: few; j_gene: TRBJ1-4; CDR3aa: CASSIPGAEKLFF; CDR3nt: TGTGCCAGTAGTATACCCGGGGCAGAAAAACTGTTTTTT
d_gene: NA; v_gene: TRBV7-9; abundance: few; j_gene: TRBJ2-1; CDR3aa: CASRSRTVSSYDEQFF; CDR3nt: TGTGCCAGCAGGTCAAGGACAGTAAGCTCCTACGATGAGCAGTTCTTC
d_gene: NA; v_gene: TRBV4-1; abundance: NA; j_gene: TRBJ2-7; CDR3aa: CASSQDVADKQYF; CDR3nt: TGCGCCAGCAGCCAAGATGTAGCGGATAAGCAGTACTTC
d_gene: NA; v_gene: TRBV6-5; abundance: many; j_gene: TRBJ2-3; CDR3aa: CASRPPRGGDTQYF; CDR3nt: TGTGCCAGCAGGCCCCCCAGGGGAGGCGATACGCAGTATTTT
d_gene: TRBD2; v_gene: TRBV7-3; abundance: NA; j_gene: TRBJ2-3; CDR3aa: CARSFSGGGGDTQYF; CDR3nt: TGTGCCAGGAGCTTTTCGGGGGGGGGAGGAGATACGCAGTATTTT
d_gene: TRBD1; v_gene: TRBV7-8; abundance: once; j_gene: TRBJ2-7; CDR3aa: CTSSRDRGVEHYF; CDR3nt: TGTACCAGCAGCAGGGACAGGGGTGTCGAGCATTACTTC
d_gene: NA; v_gene: TRBV5-6; abundance: NA; j_gene: TRBJ1-2; CDR3aa: CASSMVGATYGYTF; CDR3nt: TGTGCCAGCAGCATGGTAGGGGCCACCTATGGCTACACCTTC
d_gene: NA; v_gene: TRBV11-2; abundance: once; j_gene: TRBJ2-2; CDR3aa: CASSPGENTVGLFF; CDR3nt: TGTGCCAGCAGCCCAGGGGAAAACACCGTGGGGCTGTTTTTT
d_gene: NA; v_gene: TRBV11-1; abundance: NA; j_gene: TRBJ2-5; CDR3aa: CASSPPQKVRKDSQETQYF; CDR3nt: TGTGCCAGCAGCCCGCCCCAGAAGGTCAGGAAGGACTCCCAAGAGACCCAGTACTTC
d_gene: NA; v_gene: TRBV25-1; abundance: NA; j_gene: TRBJ2-5; CDR3aa: CASSQWGDEETQYF; CDR3nt: TGTGCCAGCAGCCAATGGGGGGATGAGGAGACCCAGTACTTC
d_gene: NA; v_gene: TRBV11-2; abundance: NA; j_gene: TRBJ2-3; CDR3aa: CARSLDLGTGASGTQYF; CDR3nt: TGTGCCAGGAGCTTAGATCTTGGGACTGGGGCAAGCGGTACGCAGTATTTT
d_gene: TRBD1; v_gene: TRBV11-2; abundance: medium-sized; j_gene: TRBJ2-1; CDR3aa: CASSLGWTGGINEQFF; CDR3nt: TGTGCCAGCAGCTTAGGGTGGACAGGGGGCATCAATGAGCAGTTCTTC
d_gene: TRBD2; v_gene: TRBV28; abundance: many; j_gene: TRBJ2-7; CDR3aa: CASRAGTSFYEQYF; CDR3nt: TGTGCCAGCCGGGCCGGGACTAGCTTCTACGAGCAGTACTTC
d_gene: TRBD2; v_gene: TRBV20-1; abundance: NA; j_gene: TRBJ2-2; CDR3aa: CSARGDYGAGELFF; CDR3nt: TGCAGTGCTAGAGGGGACTACGGGGCCGGGGAGCTGTTTTTT
d_gene: TRBD1; v_gene: TRBV4-1; abundance: NA; j_gene: TRBJ1-5; CDR3aa: CASSQGPGTGYGNQPQRF; CDR3nt: TGCGCCAGCAGCCAAGGTCCCGGGACAGGGTACGGTAATCAACCTCAGCGTTTT
d_gene: NA; v_gene: TRBV6-1; abundance: NA; j_gene: TRBJ2-2; CDR3aa: CASSTHRGRDTGELFF; CDR3nt: TGTGCCAGCAGTACTCACAGGGGGAGGGACACCGGGGAGCTGTTTTTT
d_gene: NA; v_gene: TRBV6-1; abundance: once; j_gene: TRBJ2-7; CDR3aa: CANSEPGRRFNEQYF; CDR3nt: TGTGCCAACAGTGAACCGGGACGCCGGTTCAACGAGCAATACTTC
d_gene: TRBD1; v_gene: TRBV6-5; abundance: many; j_gene: TRBJ1-1; CDR3aa: CASSNYLDRTPTVAFF; CDR3nt: TGTGCCAGCAGTAATTATTTGGACAGGACCCCTACAGTAGCTTTCTTT
d_gene: NA; v_gene: TRBV5-6; abundance: NA; j_gene: TRBJ2-7; CDR3aa: CAGSFTTDSYEQYF; CDR3nt: TGTGCAGGCAGCTTCACGACAGACTCCTACGAGCAGTACTTC
d_gene: NA; v_gene: TRBV14; abundance: NA; j_gene: TRBJ1-1; CDR3aa: CASSENGGLDTEAFF; CDR3nt: TGTGCCAGTAGCGAAAACGGGGGCTTGGATACTGAAGCTTTCTTT
d_gene: NA; v_gene: TRBV6-1; abundance: NA; j_gene: TRBJ1-1; CDR3aa: CASSEYRSSVNSAFF; CDR3nt: TGTGCCAGTAGTGAATACAGGAGCTCTGTCAACTCAGCTTTCTTT
d_gene: TRBD2; v_gene: TRBV4-1; abundance: NA; j_gene: TRBJ2-2; CDR3aa: CASGLAGDAIGELFF; CDR3nt: TGCGCCAGCGGTCTAGCGGGAGATGCCATCGGGGAGCTGTTTTTT
d_gene: NA; v_gene: TRBV6-1; abundance: NA; j_gene: TRBJ2-7; CDR3aa: CASSGTGSTNVQYF; CDR3nt: TGTGCCAGCAGTGGAACAGGGTCCACCAACGTGCAGTACTTC
d_gene: NA; v_gene: TRBV30; abundance: many; j_gene: TRBJ2-3; CDR3aa: CAWSVYGTDTQYF; CDR3nt: TGTGCCTGGAGTGTATACGGCACAGATACGCAGTATTTT
d_gene: NA; v_gene: TRBV29-1; abundance: many; j_gene: TRBJ2-3; CDR3aa: CSGGQALSGSGATDTQYF; CDR3nt: TGCAGCGGTGGACAGGCGCTAAGCGGGAGCGGCGCCACAGATACGCAGTATTTT
d_gene: TRBD1; v_gene: TRBV11-2; abundance: NA; j_gene: TRBJ1-3; CDR3aa: CASSSSLRGQIVGSGDTIYF; CDR3nt: TGTGCCAGCAGCTCCTCCCTCCGGGGACAGATTGTCGGCTCTGGAGACACCATATATTTT
d_gene: NA; v_gene: TRBV11-2; abundance: NA; j_gene: TRBJ2-7; CDR3aa: CAGSLSVGVSYEQYF; CDR3nt: TGTGCCGGCAGCCTATCTGTGGGGGTATCCTACGAGCAGTACTTC
d_gene: TRBD2; v_gene: TRBV11-2; abundance: NA; j_gene: TRBJ2-7; CDR3aa: CTSSLVGTSVREQYF; CDR3nt: TGTACCAGTAGCTTAGTGGGGACTAGCGTTCGCGAGCAGTACTTC
d_gene: NA; v_gene: TRBV6-1; abundance: once; j_gene: TRBJ2-7; CDR3aa: CASSEWVYYELYF; CDR3nt: TGCGCCAGCAGTGAATGGGTTTACTACGAGCTCTACTTC
d_gene: NA; v_gene: TRBV11-3; abundance: NA; j_gene: TRBJ2-2; CDR3aa: CVSSRGQFTGELFF; CDR3nt: TGTGTCAGCAGCCGCGGCCAATTCACCGGGGAGCTGTTTTTT
d_gene: TRBD2; v_gene: TRBV6-5; abundance: NA; j_gene: TRBJ2-7; CDR3aa: CANRGVGGPYEQYF; CDR3nt: TGTGCCAACAGAGGGGTGGGAGGGCCCTACGAGCAGTACTTC
d_gene: TRBD2; v_gene: TRBV28; abundance: NA; j_gene: TRBJ2-3; CDR3aa: CTSSSEPRLADITDTQYF; CDR3nt: TGTACCAGCAGTTCCGAGCCCCGACTAGCGGATATCACAGATACGCAGTATTTT
d_gene: NA; v_gene: TRBV11-2; abundance: NA; j_gene: TRBJ2-3; CDR3aa: CASSLDPGKGACDTQYF; CDR3nt: TGTGCCAGCAGCTTAGATCCTGGGAAAGGGGCATGCGATACGCAGTATTTT
d_gene: NA; v_gene: TRBV11-2; abundance: NA; j_gene: TRBJ2-2; CDR3aa: CASGIKRGFVAGELFF; CDR3nt: TGTGCCAGCGGCATAAAGAGGGGTTTCGTCGCCGGGGAACTGTTTTTT
d_gene: NA; v_gene: TRBV14; abundance: NA; j_gene: TRBJ2-3; CDR3aa: CASIFLGDTQYF; CDR3nt: TGTGCCAGCATCTTCCTAGGGGATACGCAGTATTTT
d_gene: TRBD2; v_gene: TRBV20-1; abundance: NA; j_gene: TRBJ2-3; CDR3aa: CSVQTSGRADTQYF; CDR3nt: TGCAGTGTGCAAACTAGCGGGAGGGCAGATACGCAGTATTTT
d_gene: NA; v_gene: TRBV6-6; abundance: NA; j_gene: TRBJ1-5; CDR3aa: CASSSSGGCQPQHF; CDR3nt: TGCGCCAGCAGCTCCTCGGGGGGGTGTCAGCCCCAGCATTTT
d_gene: TRBD2; v_gene: TRBV7-9; abundance: NA; j_gene: TRBJ2-1; CDR3aa: CVSSLAPGTSASSSYNELFF; CDR3nt: TGTGTCAGCAGCTTAGCGCCGGGGACTAGCGCTAGCAGCTCCTACAATGAGCTGTTCTTC
d_gene: NA; v_gene: TRBV5-4; abundance: many; j_gene: TRBJ2-3; CDR3aa: CASSSPGRSSTDTQYF; CDR3nt: TGTGCCAGCAGCTCTCCGGGACGTTCGAGCACAGATACGCAGTATTTT
d_gene: NA; v_gene: TRBV10-2; abundance: NA; j_gene: TRBJ2-7; CDR3aa: CPSSVNYGEQYF; CDR3nt: TGCCCCAGCAGTGTCAATTACGGCGAGCAATACTTC
d_gene: NA; v_gene: TRBV6-1; abundance: many; j_gene: TRBJ2-7; CDR3aa: CASSEEQGGPYEQYF; CDR3nt: TGTGCCAGCAGTGAGGAACAGGGAGGCCCCTACGAGCAGTACTTC
d_gene: TRBD1; v_gene: TRBV11-2; abundance: NA; j_gene: TRBJ2-3; CDR3aa: CASSSDLGTGASDTQYF; CDR3nt: TGTGCCAGCAGCTCGGATCTTGGGACAGGGGCAAGCGATACACAGTATTTT
d_gene: NA; v_gene: TRBV11-2; abundance: few; j_gene: TRBJ2-2; CDR3aa: CTSSLLEGAGELLF; CDR3nt: TGTACCAGCAGCCTATTAGAGGGAGCCGGGGAGCTGCTTTTT
d_gene: NA; v_gene: TRBV7-9; abundance: NA; j_gene: TRBJ1-4; CDR3aa: CASSLEKEKLFF; CDR3nt: TGTGCCAGCAGCTTAGAAAAAGAAAAACTGTTTTTT
d_gene: TRBD1; v_gene: TRBV6-6; abundance: NA; j_gene: TRBJ1-2; CDR3aa: CASSYSVGGDNYDYTF; CDR3nt: TGTGCCAGCAGTTACTCGGTAGGGGGCGATAACTATGACTACACCTTC
d_gene: NA; v_gene: TRBV6-5; abundance: NA; j_gene: TRBJ2-5; CDR3aa: CAGSYPTGTQYF; CDR3nt: TGTGCCGGCAGTTACCCGACAGGGACCCAGTACTTC
d_gene: TRBD1; v_gene: TRBV28; abundance: many; j_gene: TRBJ2-1; CDR3aa: CASRGPGQGAGEQFF; CDR3nt: TGTGCCAGCAGGGGACCGGGACAGGGGGCCGGTGAGCAGTTCTTC
d_gene: TRBD2; v_gene: TRBV5-5; abundance: few; j_gene: TRBJ2-2; CDR3aa: CAGSPALAGVNTGELFF; CDR3nt: TGTGCCGGCAGCCCCGCCCTAGCGGGGGTGAACACCGGGGAGCTGTTTTTT
d_gene: NA; v_gene: TRBV5-4; abundance: once; j_gene: TRBJ2-3; CDR3aa: CASSLDGAKRPDTQYF; CDR3nt: TGTGCCAGCAGCTTGGACGGGGCGAAAAGGCCAGATACGCAGTATTTT
d_gene: NA; v_gene: TRBV20-1; abundance: once; j_gene: TRBJ2-7; CDR3aa: CSAPTGCQGYEQYF; CDR3nt: TGCAGTGCTCCCACCGGGTGTCAGGGCTACGAGCAGTACTTC